These T cell receptor beta chains were read from a single sample in a study of early T cells in non-severe SARS-CoV-2 infection. TCRdb recomputed calls from the 5' RACE reads with MiXCR, one row per CDR3 protein. The sample lists around 89,000 distinct CDR3 sequences; over 12% were seen once. The sequenced sample consisted of whole blood. These receptors originate from an adult who was a healthcare worker with PCR-confirmed SARS-CoV-2 infection or an uninfected control (not recorded which). Each CDR3 is given with its conserved first and last residue. Each record gives: clone size, V gene, J gene, D gene, CDR3 DNA, CDR3 protein. A D gene is named only where the DNA matches it firmly. The size entry is marked missing in some rows and otherwise reads once, few, many or a size class.

clone_size: few; v_call: TRBV7-2; j_call: TRBJ2-3; d_call: NA; cdr3_nt: TGTGCCAGCAGCTTAGAGAGCCTGGGCGGCACAGATACGCAGTATTTT; cdr3_aa: CASSLESLGGTDTQYF
clone_size: few; v_call: TRBV12-3/TRBV12-4; j_call: TRBJ1-1; d_call: NA; cdr3_nt: TGTGCCAGCAGGGCGATCGGAGAGTCGAACACTGAAGCTTTCTTT; cdr3_aa: CASRAIGESNTEAFF
clone_size: few; v_call: TRBV12-3/TRBV12-4; j_call: TRBJ2-1; d_call: TRBD2; cdr3_nt: TGTGCCAGCAGTCAATCACTAGCGGGGGACCCACCTTACAATGAGCAGTTCTTC; cdr3_aa: CASSQSLAGDPPYNEQFF
clone_size: many; v_call: TRBV12-3/TRBV12-4; j_call: TRBJ1-5; d_call: TRBD1; cdr3_nt: TGTGCCAGCACCTTGACAGGGGGCCTCAATCAGCCCCAGCATTTT; cdr3_aa: CASTLTGGLNQPQHF
clone_size: NA; v_call: TRBV2; j_call: TRBJ2-2; d_call: NA; cdr3_nt: TGTGCCAGCAGTGACCAGGGTGCCACCGGGGAGCTGTTTTTT; cdr3_aa: CASSDQGATGELFF
clone_size: NA; v_call: TRBV4-1; j_call: TRBJ1-2; d_call: TRBD1; cdr3_nt: TGCGCCAGCAGCCTCAGGGGGCCGGGCTATGGCTACACCTTC; cdr3_aa: CASSLRGPGYGYTF
clone_size: few; v_call: TRBV11-3; j_call: TRBJ2-5; d_call: NA; cdr3_nt: TGTGCCAGCAGCTTAGCTGCCGGGGTCCAAGAGACCCAGTACTTC; cdr3_aa: CASSLAAGVQETQYF
clone_size: few; v_call: TRBV20-1; j_call: TRBJ1-5; d_call: NA; cdr3_nt: TGCAGTGCTAGAGATGGGGAAGGGAATCAGCCCCAGCATTTT; cdr3_aa: CSARDGEGNQPQHF
clone_size: NA; v_call: TRBV12-3/TRBV12-4; j_call: TRBJ2-1; d_call: TRBD2; cdr3_nt: TGTGCCAGCAGTCAACGGACTAGCGGGATCAACGAGCAGTTCTTC; cdr3_aa: CASSQRTSGINEQFF
clone_size: NA; v_call: TRBV4-1; j_call: TRBJ1-3; d_call: NA; cdr3_nt: TGCGCCAGCAGCCAAGTAAAGGGGAATGGAAACACCATATATTTT; cdr3_aa: CASSQVKGNGNTIYF
clone_size: NA; v_call: TRBV6-5; j_call: TRBJ2-1; d_call: NA; cdr3_nt: TGTGCCAGCAGTCCGGGACCTCAAAACAATGAGCAGTTCTTC; cdr3_aa: CASSPGPQNNEQFF
clone_size: many; v_call: TRBV30; j_call: TRBJ2-3; d_call: NA; cdr3_nt: TGTGCCTGGAGAGGCCCCAAGTACACAGATACGCAGTATTTT; cdr3_aa: CAWRGPKYTDTQYF
clone_size: many; v_call: TRBV29-1; j_call: TRBJ1-1; d_call: NA; cdr3_nt: TGCAGCGTTAAGGACCCTCCCAACACTGAAGCTTTCTTT; cdr3_aa: CSVKDPPNTEAFF
clone_size: few; v_call: TRBV7-8; j_call: TRBJ2-2; d_call: TRBD1; cdr3_nt: TGTGCCGTACAGCAGACGGTTCGGGACAGGGGGCAGAGCGGGGAGCTGTTTTTT; cdr3_aa: CAVQQTVRDRGQSGELFF
clone_size: NA; v_call: TRBV7-6; j_call: TRBJ2-1; d_call: TRBD2; cdr3_nt: TGTGCCAGCAGCGGCGGGACTAGCGGAAGGAATGAGCAGTTCTTC; cdr3_aa: CASSGGTSGRNEQFF
clone_size: few; v_call: TRBV7-2; j_call: TRBJ2-3; d_call: NA; cdr3_nt: TGTGCCAGCAACCCCCGCCGGATTGATACGCAGTATTTT; cdr3_aa: CASNPRRIDTQYF
clone_size: many; v_call: TRBV5-7; j_call: TRBJ2-5; d_call: TRBD2; cdr3_nt: TGTGCCAGCAGCCTGGGGAGGACTAGCGAAGAGACCCAGTACTTC; cdr3_aa: CASSLGRTSEETQYF
clone_size: NA; v_call: TRBV10-3; j_call: TRBJ2-1; d_call: NA; cdr3_nt: TGTGCCATCAGTGCCAGGGCCAATGAGCAGTTCTTC; cdr3_aa: CAISARANEQFF
clone_size: NA; v_call: TRBV29-1; j_call: TRBJ2-3; d_call: NA; cdr3_nt: TGCAGCGTTGGGACATATAGCACAGATACGCAGTATTTT; cdr3_aa: CSVGTYSTDTQYF
clone_size: many; v_call: TRBV12-3/TRBV12-4; j_call: TRBJ2-5; d_call: TRBD2; cdr3_nt: TGTGCCAGCAGCCTAGGGCGGGGGGGACAAGAGACCCAGTACTTC; cdr3_aa: CASSLGRGGQETQYF
clone_size: many; v_call: TRBV3-1; j_call: TRBJ2-3; d_call: NA; cdr3_nt: TGTGCCAGCAGCCAAGTCCCAGATACGCAGTATTTT; cdr3_aa: CASSQVPDTQYF
clone_size: few; v_call: TRBV9; j_call: TRBJ2-5; d_call: NA; cdr3_nt: TGTGCCAGCAGCTCCCGTGGGGCTGGTGGTGAGACCCAGTACTTC; cdr3_aa: CASSSRGAGGETQYF
clone_size: NA; v_call: TRBV9; j_call: TRBJ2-3; d_call: TRBD2; cdr3_nt: TGTGCCAGCAGCGACGGGACTAGATCTAGCACAGATACGCAGTATTTT; cdr3_aa: CASSDGTRSSTDTQYF
clone_size: many; v_call: TRBV5-1; j_call: TRBJ2-3; d_call: NA; cdr3_nt: TGCGCCAGCAGCTTGGTGGGTGATACCACAGATACGCAGTATTTT; cdr3_aa: CASSLVGDTTDTQYF
clone_size: NA; v_call: TRBV3-1; j_call: TRBJ2-1; d_call: NA; cdr3_nt: TGTGCCAGCAGCTGGCGGTACAATGAGCAGTTCTTC; cdr3_aa: CASSWRYNEQFF
clone_size: few; v_call: TRBV3-1; j_call: TRBJ1-2; d_call: NA; cdr3_nt: TGTGCCAGCAGCCAACTAGCTAACTATGGCTACACCTTC; cdr3_aa: CASSQLANYGYTF
clone_size: many; v_call: TRBV4-1; j_call: TRBJ2-3; d_call: TRBD2; cdr3_nt: TGCGCCAGCAGCCAAGAGAGGGCGGGGGACCCCAGCACAGATACGCAGTATTTT; cdr3_aa: CASSQERAGDPSTDTQYF
clone_size: few; v_call: TRBV30; j_call: TRBJ1-5; d_call: NA; cdr3_nt: TGTGCCTGGAACAGAGGCAATCAGCCCCAGCATTTT; cdr3_aa: CAWNRGNQPQHF
clone_size: NA; v_call: TRBV29-1; j_call: TRBJ2-1; d_call: TRBD2; cdr3_nt: TGCAGCGTTGCCGAAGGACTAGTTAAGGGCAATGAGCAGTTCTTC; cdr3_aa: CSVAEGLVKGNEQFF
clone_size: few; v_call: TRBV28; j_call: TRBJ2-1; d_call: NA; cdr3_nt: TGTGCCAGCAGTTTATTGGAGGGGTCCTCCTACAATGAGCAGTTCTTC; cdr3_aa: CASSLLEGSSYNEQFF
clone_size: NA; v_call: TRBV12-3/TRBV12-4; j_call: TRBJ2-4; d_call: NA; cdr3_nt: TGTGCCAGCAGTGGGGACCACGAAAACATTCAGTACTTC; cdr3_aa: CASSGDHENIQYF
clone_size: NA; v_call: TRBV11-2; j_call: TRBJ2-1; d_call: NA; cdr3_nt: TGTGCCAGCAGCTTAGTTAATGGAGGTTTAGGCTACAATGAGCAGTTCTTC; cdr3_aa: CASSLVNGGLGYNEQFF
clone_size: NA; v_call: TRBV29-1; j_call: TRBJ1-1; d_call: TRBD1; cdr3_nt: TGCAGCGTTATTGGCAGGGGGCACACTGAAGCTTTCTTT; cdr3_aa: CSVIGRGHTEAFF
clone_size: NA; v_call: TRBV5-6; j_call: TRBJ1-1; d_call: TRBD1; cdr3_nt: TGTGCCAGCAGCCTTCTAACAGGGGCGAACACTGAAGCTTTCTTT; cdr3_aa: CASSLLTGANTEAFF
clone_size: many; v_call: TRBV14; j_call: TRBJ2-5; d_call: TRBD1; cdr3_nt: TGTGCCAGCAGCCGCCGGCGGACAGGGCTGAACCAAGAGACCCAGTACTTC; cdr3_aa: CASSRRRTGLNQETQYF
clone_size: NA; v_call: TRBV4-2; j_call: TRBJ2-2; d_call: NA; cdr3_nt: TGTGCCAGCAGCCAACGGTCGAACACCGGGGAGCTGTTTTTT; cdr3_aa: CASSQRSNTGELFF
clone_size: NA; v_call: TRBV20-1; j_call: TRBJ2-5; d_call: TRBD2; cdr3_nt: TGCAGTGCTCCTTATCTGGGGGGGGGTCAGACCCAGTACTTC; cdr3_aa: CSAPYLGGGQTQYF
clone_size: NA; v_call: TRBV20-1; j_call: TRBJ2-1; d_call: NA; cdr3_nt: TGCAGTGCTAGAGATCCTCGAGGGGAGGCGAGTAATGAGCAGTTCTTC; cdr3_aa: CSARDPRGEASNEQFF
clone_size: NA; v_call: TRBV6-6; j_call: TRBJ1-1; d_call: NA; cdr3_nt: TGTGCCAGCAGTTACACTGAAGCTTTCTTT; cdr3_aa: CASSYTEAFF
clone_size: few; v_call: TRBV24-1; j_call: TRBJ2-3; d_call: NA; cdr3_nt: TGTGCCACTTCCCGACTTGGCACAGATACGCAGTATTTT; cdr3_aa: CATSRLGTDTQYF
clone_size: many; v_call: TRBV4-1; j_call: TRBJ1-2; d_call: NA; cdr3_nt: TGCGCCAGCAGCCAAGGGGAGGGGTACTATGGCTACACCTTC; cdr3_aa: CASSQGEGYYGYTF